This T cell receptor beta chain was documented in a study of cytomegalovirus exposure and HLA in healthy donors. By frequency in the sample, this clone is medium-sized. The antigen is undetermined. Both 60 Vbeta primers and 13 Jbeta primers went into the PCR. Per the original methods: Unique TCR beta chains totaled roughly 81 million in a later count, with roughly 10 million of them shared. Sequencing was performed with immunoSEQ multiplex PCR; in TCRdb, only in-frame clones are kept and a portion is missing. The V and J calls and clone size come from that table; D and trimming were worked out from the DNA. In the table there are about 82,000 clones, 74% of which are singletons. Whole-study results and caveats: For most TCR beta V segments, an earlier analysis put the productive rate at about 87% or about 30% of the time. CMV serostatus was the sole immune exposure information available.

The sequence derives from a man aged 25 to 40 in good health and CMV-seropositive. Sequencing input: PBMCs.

The CDR3 DNA sequence: TGTGCCAGCAGTGAAACAGGGGAGGTATACGAGCAGTACTTC. The encoded protein is CASSETGEVYEQYF. The chain joins TRBV6-1 to TRBJ2-7; D is possibly TRBD1 (7 bases). CDR1 and CDR2 from the germline V gene are MNHNS and SASEGT. Between the trimmed V and J ends, which lost 2 bases and 4 bases, there was a span of 12 bases. The CDR3 spans 14 residues.